One sample yielded the 5 T cell receptor beta chains listed below, sequenced in a study of blood T cells in healthy people across ages. Sample-barcoded 5' priming and a J-beta primer mix drove a second PCR of about 6 to 12 cycles. TCRdb called the 5' RACE reads again in MiXCR, with one record for every CDR3 protein. Altogether hundreds of thousands of distinct CDR3 sequences are present, around 40% being singletons, with the ten largest covering 20% to 25%. Sequencing was performed on blood. All receptors derive from a woman aged 60 to 75 in good health.

The rearrangement uses TRBV29-1 and TRBJ2-3; 8 nucleotides agree with TRBD1. The CDR3 has 13 residues. V lost 5 bases, J lost 4 bases, and 5 bases stayed unmatched. Germline V gives CDR1 SQVTM, CDR2 ANQGSEA. CDR3 in amino acids: CSVKQGVADTQYF. In nucleotides, the CDR3 is TGCAGCGTTAAACAGGGGGTGGCAGATACGCAGTATTTT.

This clonotype was observed a handful of times. The CDR3 here is CASSGRGEQFF. The CDR3, as DNA: TGTGCCAGCAGCGGCAGGGGTGAGCAGTTCTTC. This chain connects TRBV7-9 to TRBJ2-1; TRBD1 is a possible D gene (6 bases). The ends were cut back, 5 bases at V and 9 bases at J, with 8 bases in the middle. Germline V gene lookup returns CDR1 SEHNR and CDR2 FQNEAQ (reference sequence). This CDR3 has 11 amino acids.

The sample holds many counts of this clonotype. V is TRBV2 and J is TRBJ2-3; 8 bases line up with TRBD1. The CDR3 covers 15 residues. V lost 6 bases to trimming and J lost 1 base; unmatched junction nucleotides: 6. CDR1 SNHLY and CDR2 FYNNEI come from the germline V gene. The CDR3 loop is CASRSGGAGTDTQYF. DNA of the CDR3: TGTGCCAGCAGGTCAGGGGGCGCGGGCACAGATACGCAGTATTTT.

This clonotype was found a few times. The rearrangement uses TRBV7-2 and TRBJ2-2, with unresolved D. The germline V gene encodes CDR1 SGHTA and CDR2 FQGNSA. Trimming left V 0 bases short and J 2 bases short, with 4 bases between. This CDR3 spans 14 amino acids. DNA for the CDR3: TGTGCCAGCAGCTTAGCACCTAACACCGGGGAGCTGTTTTTT. It is translated as CASSLAPNTGELFF.

The V call is TRBV3-1, the J call TRBJ1-2; no reliable D call. This CDR3 is built from 14 residues. Trimming shortened V by 4 bases and J by 4 bases, and 13 bases separated the two germline ends. In germline, CDR1 is LGHDT, CDR2 YNNKEL (reference sequence). The CDR3 DNA is TGTGCCAGCAGCCTCGGGCGAGAAGCCTATGGCTACACCTTC. Amino acids: CASSLGREAYGYTF.